The 14 T cell receptor beta chains presented below share a single source sample, sequenced in a study of T cells in Graves' hyperthyroidism and ophthalmopathy (dated 2019 in TCRdb). The method behind the library was multiplex PCR. Data came from an Illumina HiSeq 2000. Amplification of TCR beta CDR3 regions was carried out from RNA transcripts. A first-round RT-PCR of the TCR CDR3 used the HTBI primer set with the Qiagen OneStep RT-PCR kit. TCRdb reanalyzed the raw reads on its own, using fastp at Q25 for trimming and MiXCR for clone calling, and kept in-frame beta chains. Rows with one shared CDR3 protein collapse into an entry with the most common genes and DNA. In this sample the table shows some 490,000 distinct CDR3 sequences, around a fifth of which occur a single time. 45% to 55% of the sample lies in the top ten. The sequenced sample was blood. These receptors all come from a woman between 65 and 79 years old with Graves' ophthalmopathy.

V gene TRBV7-2 combines with J gene TRBJ2-5, with D possibly being TRBD2 (6 bases). CDR1 and CDR2 (germline): SGHTA, FQGNSA. The CDR3 spans 12 residues. The V end was cut by 2 bases, the J end by 9 bases, with 10 bases between. In DNA, the CDR3 is TGTGCCAGCAGCTTACGAGGGGAGGCCCAGTACTTC. Protein sequence: CASSLRGEAQYF.

The rearrangement links TRBV9 to TRBJ2-7; D ambiguous. CDR1 and CDR2 from the germline V gene are SGDLS and YYNGEE. Trimming shortened V by 0 bases and J by 2 bases, and 12 bases separated the two germline ends. The CDR3 extends over 15 amino acids. The CDR3 nucleotides are TGTGCCAGCAGCGTAGACGCGAATCGGGCCTACGAGCAGTACTTC. Translation: CASSVDANRAYEQYF.

The V and J genes are TRBV12-3 or TRBV12-4 and TRBJ2-7; TRBD2 aligns across 10 bases. The CDR3 extends over 17 amino acids. J was trimmed by 0 bases and V by 11 bases; bases with no gene match: 16. The CDR3 DNA is TGTGCCGGCAATACCGGGACTAGCGCCATCAGCTCCTACGAGCAGTACTTC. It encodes CAGNTGTSAISSYEQYF.

This clonotype was detected a few times. The chain is built from TRBV10-3 and TRBJ2-1; D is possibly TRBD2 (6 bases). Per the germline V gene, CDR1 is ENHRY and CDR2 is SYGVKD. CDR3 length: 16 residues. With 0 bases removed from V and 0 bases from J, the gap between germline ends came to 9 bases. CDR3 loop: CAISESGGTSYNEQFF. The CDR3 nucleotides read TGTGCCATCAGTGAGTCCGGGGGAACCTCCTACAATGAGCAGTTCTTC.

In its sample, this clonotype was seen many times. V gene TRBV2 combines with J gene TRBJ1-2; 8 nucleotides align to TRBD1. This CDR3 is 13 amino acids long. With 8 bases clipped from V and 8 bases from J, the junction kept 10 bases outside the gene matches. Germline V gene sequence: CDR1 SNHLY, CDR2 FYNNEI. The CDR3 reads CASLYQGAQGYTF. For the CDR3, the DNA is TGTGCCAGCCTTTACCAGGGGGCGCAAGGCTACACCTTC.

V gene TRBV3-1 combines with J gene TRBJ1-2; 10 positions match TRBD1. Germline V gene data show CDR1 as LGHDT and CDR2 as YNNKEL (reference sequence). V lost 1 base and J lost 7; bases outside the gene matches: 6. The CDR3 has 15 amino acids. CDR3 bases: TGTGCCAGCAGCCAAGGCCTGACAGGGGGCGTTGGCTACACCTTC. Translation gives CASSQGLTGGVGYTF.

This clonotype has at least ten counts. This chain connects TRBV6-1 to TRBJ1-2; D remains unclear. This CDR3 is built from 13 residues. The V end was cut by 1 base, the J end by 2 bases, with 5 bases between. The germline gives CDR1 MNHNS, CDR2 SASEGT. CDR3 protein: CASSEVANYGYTF. The CDR3 bases are TGTGCCAGCAGTGAAGTCGCCAACTATGGCTACACCTTC.

V and J are TRBV19 and TRBJ2-5, with D unresolved. Trimming removed 1 base from V and 5 bases from J, with 8 bases in between. In germline, CDR1 is LNHDA, CDR2 SQIVND (reference sequence). This CDR3 is 13 amino acids long. The CDR3 region is CASSIGASETQYF. The CDR3 nucleotides read TGTGCCAGTAGTATAGGGGCTTCGGAGACCCAGTACTTC.

This clonotype occurred a few times. The V gene is TRBV7-8, the J gene TRBJ1-1, with D maybe TRBD1 (5 bases). This CDR3 has 15 amino acids. Germline CDR1 and CDR2: SGHVS and FQNEAQ. Trimming removed 0 bases at V and 0 bases at J, with 8 bases between. The CDR3 is CASSLAGLMNTEAFF. The CDR3, as DNA: TGTGCCAGCAGCTTAGCGGGGCTCATGAACACTGAAGCTTTCTTT.

This clonotype was found many times. The rearrangement joins TRBV20-1 to TRBJ2-3, with TRBD2 matching over 12 bases. Losses at the gene ends were 7 bases for V and 8 bases for J; bases not matched to a gene: 4. The CDR3 has 12 amino acids. Germline V gene sequence: CDR1 DFQATT, CDR2 SNEGSKA (reference sequence). CDR3 nucleotides: TGCAGTGTTCCGACTAGCGGGAGTACGCAGTATTTT. Protein product: CSVPTSGSTQYF.

This clonotype showed up just a few times. The rearrangement uses TRBV28 and TRBJ2-2; no clear D gene. V was trimmed by 6 bases and J by 2 bases, leaving 7 bases between them. Germline V gene lookup returns CDR1 MDHEN and CDR2 SYDVKM. The CDR3 is 13 amino acids. The CDR3 bases are TGTGCCAGCAGATGGGGTAACACCGGGGAGCTGTTTTTT. Translating gives CASRWGNTGELFF. Together with reference TRBV28 and TRBJ2-2, the CDR3 gives the full variable domain: DVKVTQSSRYLVKRTGEKVFLECVQDMDHENMFWYRQDPGLGLRLIYFSYDVKMKEKGDIPEGYSVSREKKERFSLILESASTNQTSMYLCASRWGNTGELFFGEGSRLTVL.

This clonotype was observed many times. The gene calls are TRBV15 and TRBJ1-5; D is uncertain. CDR1 and CDR2 from the germline V gene are LNHNV and YYDKDF (reference sequence). V dropped 0 bases and J dropped 7 bases, with 4 bases sitting between them. The CDR3 is made up of 12 amino acids. The CDR3 protein is CATSRDTQPQHF. The CDR3 region has the DNA TGTGCCACCAGCAGAGATACGCAGCCCCAGCATTTT.

The table lists this clonotype with a few counts. CDR3 sequence: CASSRRGFNSPLHF. CDR3 DNA sequence: TGTGCCAGCAGTCGCAGGGGTTTTAATTCACCCCTCCACTTT. The rearrangement links TRBV6-1 to TRBJ1-6; possibly TRBD1 for D (6 bases). Germline CDR1 is MNHNS and CDR2 is SASEGT. The V end lost 5 bases, the J end lost 6 bases, and 11 bases lay between the germline ends. This CDR3 is built from 14 residues.

This rearrangement joins TRBV2 to TRBJ2-5; D may correspond to TRBD1 or TRBD2 (6 bases each). Trimming stripped 7 bases from V and 5 bases from J, with 14 bases between. CDR3 length: 13 amino acids. CDR1 SNHLY and CDR2 FYNNEI come from the germline V gene. The CDR3 sequence: CASMGNGGETQYF. As DNA, the CDR3 is TGTGCCAGCATGGGAAACGGGGGCGAGACCCAGTACTTC. Full variable domain (missing parts from reference TRBV2 and TRBJ2-5): EPEVTQTPSHQVTQMGQEVILRCVPISNHLYFYWYRQILGQKVEFLVSFYNNEISEKSEIFDDQFSVERPDGSNFTLKIRSTKLEDSAMYFCASMGNGGETQYFGPGTRLLVL.